The 22 T cell receptor beta chains listed next were all sequenced from one sample in a study of beta chain features in type 1 diabetes. Isolated RNA was reverse transcribed in full, so expressed TCRB transcripts were sequenced. Only in-frame clones appear in the TCRdb table, and some are missing; sequencing was by immunoSEQ multiplex PCR. This sample has roughly 120,000 clones, with around 40% found just once. Sequencing input: stem cell memory CD4+ T cells from blood. These receptors all stem from a woman aged 18-30 years in good health.

The sample holds a few counts of this clone. V usage is TRBV11-2 and J usage is TRBJ2-1; 10 bases are shared with TRBD2. The germline V gene encodes CDR1 SGHAT and CDR2 FQNNGV. Trimming at V came to 1 base and at J to 8 bases, leaving 8 bases not matched to a gene. The CDR3 has 16 amino acids. The CDR3 bases are TGTGCCAGCAGCTTAGGACTCCTAGCGGGGGCGGATGAGCAGTTCTTC. Encoded protein: CASSLGLLAGADEQFF.

V is TRBV5-1 and J is TRBJ1-2, with 9 bases matching TRBD1. CDR1 is SGHRS and CDR2 is YFSETQ in the germline V gene. V was clipped by 2 bases and J by 4 bases; unmatched bases: 6. The CDR3 is 15 residues long. The CDR3 region is CASSLQGARSYGYTF. DNA for the CDR3: TGCGCCAGCAGCTTACAGGGGGCGAGGTCCTATGGCTACACCTTC.

The V call is TRBV7-9, the J call TRBJ1-2; 8 positions agree with TRBD1. The ends lost 5 bases at V and 5 bases at J; junction bases unmatched: 13. The CDR3 is made up of 16 amino acids. The germline V gene encodes CDR1 SEHNR and CDR2 FQNEAQ (reference sequence). Here the CDR3 DNA reads TGTGCCAGCAGCCCTAAGGCGGGACAGGCCGGGTATGGCTACACCTTC. It yields the protein CASSPKAGQAGYGYTF.

The chain joins TRBV6-6 to TRBJ1-2; 10 positions match TRBD1. Germline lookup yields CDR1 MNHNY and CDR2 SVGAGI (reference sequence). The CDR3 runs to 14 residues. After removal of 2 bases from V and 7 bases from J, the junction contained 4 bases not matched to a gene. The CDR3 region has the DNA TGTGCCAGCAGTTACAGGACAGGGGGTTTTGGCTACACCTTC. Amino acid sequence: CASSYRTGGFGYTF.

This clone was found a few times. The CDR3 nucleotides are TGTGCCAGCAGTCCACAGGGTTTAGTGGCTGAGCAGTTCTTC. This encodes CASSPQGLVAEQFF. The gene calls are TRBV27 and TRBJ2-1; D is possibly TRBD1 (6 bases). Germline V lookup: CDR1 MNHEY, CDR2 SMNVEV (reference sequence). The V end was cut by 5 bases, the J end by 9 bases, with 17 bases between. CDR3 length: 14 residues.

The chain uses TRBV15 and TRBJ2-1; the D gene is possibly TRBD2 (6 bases). Trimming left V 5 bases short and J 3 bases short, with 11 bases between. The CDR3 extends over 14 amino acids. CDR1 and CDR2 from the germline V gene are LNHNV and YYDKDF (reference sequence). The CDR3: CATSGGTDYNEQFF. DNA of the CDR3: TGTGCCACCAGCGGAGGGACTGACTACAATGAGCAGTTCTTC. Full variable domain (missing parts from reference TRBV15 and TRBJ2-1): DAMVIQNPRYQVTQFGKPVTLSCSQTLNHNVMYWYQQKSSQAPKLLFHYYDKDFNNEADTPDNFQSRRPNTSFCFLDIRSPGLGDTAMYLCATSGGTDYNEQFFGPGTRLTVL.

This clone was recorded a few times. This CDR3 is CASSFAGHYEQYF. The DNA for the CDR3 is TGTGCCAGCAGTTTTGCAGGGCACTACGAGCAGTACTTC. This sequence joins TRBV27 and TRBJ2-7; a weak D match, TRBD1 (5 bases). V was trimmed by 3 bases and J by 3 bases, leaving 9 bases between them. Germline assignment: CDR1 MNHEY and CDR2 SMNVEV (reference sequence). The CDR3 is made up of 13 amino acids.

This chain uses TRBV5-1 with TRBJ2-7; no clear D. In germline, CDR1 is SGHRS, CDR2 YFSETQ. The V end lost 0 bases, the J end lost 7 bases, and 11 bases lay between the germline ends. This CDR3 contains 13 residues. The CDR3 bases are TGCGCCAGCAGCTTGGGGCCGCTGAATGAGCAGTACTTC. Translating gives CASSLGPLNEQYF.

A few counts support this clone. The rearrangement uses TRBV4-1 and TRBJ2-3; TRBD2 matches at 13 bases. The germline V gene encodes CDR1 MGHRA and CDR2 YSYEKL. The CDR3 sequence is 15 residues long. The V segment lost 6 bases and the J segment 6 bases; nucleotides outside the gene matches: 6. The DNA of the CDR3 is TGCGCCAGCAGTCTCACTAGCGGGAGGGGGGATACGCAGTATTTT. Its protein product is CASSLTSGRGDTQYF.

The rearrangement joins TRBV5-1 to TRBJ2-7, with 7 bases matching TRBD1. Germline V gene data show CDR1 as SGHRS and CDR2 as YFSETQ. Unmatched junction bases numbered 11, after V lost 4 bases and J lost 4 bases. This CDR3 spans 15 amino acids. The CDR3 DNA reads as TGCGCCAGCAGCCCCGTTTTGGGACAGAGTTACGAGCAGTACTTC. Protein sequence: CASSPVLGQSYEQYF.

The chain links TRBV28 to TRBJ2-3; D perhaps matches TRBD1 (5 bases). Germline CDR1 is MDHEN and CDR2 is SYDVKM. This CDR3 spans 15 amino acids. Trimming took 2 bases from V and 6 from J, leaving 15 bases between them. The CDR3 loop reads CASSLIRASGDTQYF. The DNA for the CDR3 is TGTGCCAGCAGTTTAATCAGGGCTAGTGGGGATACGCAGTATTTT.

This clone has just a few counts. The chain uses TRBV28 and TRBJ2-1, with D maybe TRBD2 (5 bases). Per the germline V gene, CDR1 is MDHEN and CDR2 is SYDVKM. Between the trimmed V and J ends, which lost 8 bases and 6 bases, there was a span of 14 bases. This CDR3 region has 13 residues. CDR3 loop: CASGGSPVNEQFF. The CDR3 region has the DNA TGTGCCAGCGGCGGGTCACCCGTCAATGAGCAGTTCTTC. Filled out from reference TRBV28 and TRBJ2-1, the complete variable domain reads DVKVTQSSRYLVKRTGEKVFLECVQDMDHENMFWYRQDPGLGLRLIYFSYDVKMKEKGDIPEGYSVSREKKERFSLILESASTNQTSMYLCASGGSPVNEQFFGPGTRLTVL.

This chain uses TRBV18 with TRBJ2-7; 9 nucleotides agree with TRBD2. CDR3 length equals 13 residues. Germline V gives CDR1 KGHSH, CDR2 LQKENI. Unmatched junction bases numbered 6, after V lost 7 bases and J lost 5 bases. CDR3 loop: CASCARTSDEQYF. The CDR3 DNA follows: TGTGCCAGCTGTGCGCGGACTAGCGACGAGCAGTACTTC.

This clone has only a few counts. The chain is built from TRBV6-4 and TRBJ1-2; the match to TRBD1 covers 7 bases. Looked up from germline, CDR1 is MRHNA and CDR2 is SNTAGT. V gave up 3 bases and J gave up 4 bases; unmatched junction bases: 8. This CDR3 is 15 amino acids long. The CDR3 DNA reads as TGTGCCAGCAGTGAACAACATACAGGGGCCTATGGCTACACCTTC. This sequence encodes CASSEQHTGAYGYTF.

The V gene is TRBV18, the J gene TRBJ1-2; no definite D call. CDR3 length equals 14 residues. Germline assignment: CDR1 KGHSH and CDR2 LQKENI. Trimming removed 1 base at V and 7 bases at J, with 13 bases between. CDR3 in amino acids: CASSPRSGEGGYTF. CDR3 DNA sequence: TGTGCCAGCTCACCACGATCGGGTGAGGGTGGCTACACCTTC.

The chain carries TRBV10-3 and TRBJ2-1, with D unresolved. The CDR3 totals 11 residues. The germline V gene has CDR1 ENHRY and CDR2 SYGVKD. The V end lost 10 bases, the J end lost 8 bases, and 12 bases lay between the germline ends. In DNA, the CDR3 is TGTGCCACCAAAGCCGCCGATGAGCAGTTCTTC. Its protein is CATKAADEQFF.

J is TRBJ1-1 and V is TRBV7-8; D is uncertain. V was cut by 5 bases and J by 1 base, with 14 bases left in between. Germline CDR1 SGHVS, CDR2 FQNEAQ. The CDR3 has 15 amino acids. CDR3 sequence: CASSPQRVENTEAFF. CDR3 DNA: TGTGCCAGCAGCCCCCAGAGGGTTGAGAACACTGAAGCTTTCTTT.

This clone occurred a few times. V and J are TRBV7-2 and TRBJ1-2; D is unclear. This CDR3 is built from 12 residues. Trimming removed 1 base at V and 8 bases at J, with 8 bases between. The germline V gene has CDR1 SGHTA and CDR2 FQGNSA. The CDR3 here is CASSLVLEGYTF. The CDR3 DNA sequence: TGTGCCAGCAGCTTAGTGCTGGAGGGCTACACCTTC.

This rearrangement joins TRBV11-2 to TRBJ2-5; 8 bases line up with TRBD1. Germline lookup yields CDR1 SGHAT and CDR2 FQNNGV. The CDR3 length is 15 residues. Losses at the gene ends were 5 bases for V and 5 bases for J; bases not matched to a gene: 10. DNA for the CDR3: TGTGCCAGCAGCCCTCGACAGGGGTCGAGGGAGACCCAGTACTTC. Residues: CASSPRQGSRETQYF.

V is TRBV7-9 and J is TRBJ1-1, with D perhaps matching TRBD1 (6 bases). CDR3 length: 15 amino acids. Trimming removed 5 bases at V and 9 bases at J, with 22 bases between. CDR1 and CDR2 (germline): SEHNR, FQNEAQ (reference sequence). CDR3 sequence (DNA): TGTGCCAGCAGCCTGCTAAGTCCGGGACACATCCAAGCTTTCTTT. Its translation: CASSLLSPGHIQAFF. Full variable domain (rest looked up from reference TRBV7-9 and TRBJ1-1): DTGVSQNPRHKITKRGQNVTFRCDPISEHNRLYWYRQTLGQGPEFLTYFQNEAQLEKSRLLSDRFSAERPKGSFSTLEIQRTEQGDSAMYLCASSLLSPGHIQAFFGQGTRLTVV.

The rearrangement joins TRBV4-2 to TRBJ1-5; D uncertain. This CDR3 contains 14 residues. Germline CDR1 is LGHNA and CDR2 is YNFKEQ. Trimming cost V 4 bases and J 6 bases, with 13 bases left between them. The CDR3 here is CASSRIGAGQPQHF. CDR3 DNA sequence: TGTGCCAGCAGCCGAATAGGCGCGGGTCAGCCCCAGCATTTT.

The rearrangement links TRBV5-1 to TRBJ2-5; D might be TRBD2 (6 bases). V was clipped by 3 bases and J by 4 bases, with 13 bases between them. Germline V gene sequence: CDR1 SGHRS, CDR2 YFSETQ. The CDR3 covers 14 residues. CDR3 protein: CASSYYISGETQYF. In DNA form, the CDR3 reads TGCGCCAGCAGCTATTATATTAGCGGAGAGACCCAGTACTTC.